The 23 T cell receptor beta chains below were found in one sample sequenced in a study of shared clonotypes between healthy human individuals. Generated by immunoSEQ multiplex PCR, the TCRdb table keeps only in-frame clones and is missing some. The sample lists roughly 2 million clones; approximately 94% were seen once. Naive CD8 populations comprised CD45RO-negative cells positively selected for CCR7, excluding terminally differentiated effector memory CD45RA+ cells. Sequencing was performed on naive CD8+ T cells sorted from blood. The source of these receptors is a man between 18 and 29 years old in good health.

CDR3 coding DNA: TGTGCCAGCAGCAGTTTAACTCCCACAGGGGCAGATGAAAAACTGTTTTTT. The encoded protein is CASSSLTPTGADEKLFF. The rearrangement links TRBV28 to TRBJ1-4; 7 nucleotides match TRBD1. Trimming removed 6 bases from V and 6 bases from J; junction bases left unmatched: 16. CDR1 MDHEN and CDR2 SYDVKM come from the germline V gene. The length of the CDR3 is 17 residues.

V usage is TRBV7-6 and J usage is TRBJ2-7; D is tentatively TRBD1 or TRBD2 (5 bases each). The germline V gene has CDR1 SGHVS and CDR2 FNYEAQ. CDR3 length equals 13 residues. V was cut by 3 bases and J by 0 bases, with 6 bases left in between. The CDR3 DNA is TGTGCCAGCAGCTTCGGGGCCTCCTACGAGCAGTACTTC. It yields the protein CASSFGASYEQYF.

This clone was recorded once. This chain connects TRBV21-1 to TRBJ2-1; TRBD2, the table's D call, lacks a check against the DNA. TRBV21-1 is recorded as a pseudogene. This CDR3 has 15 amino acids. The CDR3: CASLIAGGPYNEQFF. CDR3 nucleotide sequence: TGTGCCAGCTTAATAGCGGGAGGGCCCTACAATGAGCAGTTCTTC.

This clone was seen a single time. This chain links TRBV27 with TRBJ2-2; 15 nucleotides align to TRBD2. Trimming at V came to 5 bases and at J to 4 bases, leaving 5 bases not matched to a gene. CDR3 size: 17 residues. Looked up from germline, CDR1 is MNHEY and CDR2 is SMNVEV (reference sequence). The CDR3 protein is CASSTGLAGGRTGELFF. The CDR3 DNA follows: TGTGCCAGCAGTACGGGACTAGCGGGGGGTCGCACCGGGGAGCTGTTTTTT.

This clone is a singleton in its sample. The V gene is TRBV30, the J gene TRBJ2-5, with 8 nucleotides matching TRBD2. Trimming cost V 5 bases and J 5 bases; bases outside gene matches: 13. Germline values: CDR1 GTSNPN, CDR2 SVGIG (reference sequence). CDR3 length: 15 residues. The CDR3 reads CAWDLYSGARETQYF. CDR3 bases: TGTGCCTGGGACCTGTATAGCGGGGCCCGGGAGACCCAGTACTTC.

The chain uses TRBV10-3 and TRBJ1-1, with 7 bases matching TRBD1. V lost 7 bases to trimming and J lost 2 bases; unmatched junction nucleotides: 13. The CDR3 extends over 16 amino acids. Germline assignment: CDR1 ENHRY and CDR2 SYGVKD. The CDR3 DNA reads as TGTGCCATCACCCTATCTACAGGGGTCGGTAACACTGAAGCTTTCTTT. The encoded protein is CAITLSTGVGNTEAFF.

In this sample, this clone turned up once. The chain is built from TRBV7-9 and TRBJ1-2; 8 bases line up with TRBD1. The CDR3 runs 12 residues. Unmatched junction bases numbered 4, after V lost 5 bases and J lost 8 bases. Germline values: CDR1 SEHNR, CDR2 FQNEAQ (reference sequence). CDR3 sequence: CASSRDRPGYTF. The DNA of the CDR3 is TGTGCCAGCAGCCGGGACAGGCCCGGCTACACCTTC. The whole variable domain, filled in from reference TRBV7-9 and TRBJ1-2, reads DTGVSQNPRHKITKRGQNVTFRCDPISEHNRLYWYRQTLGQGPEFLTYFQNEAQLEKSRLLSDRFSAERPKGSFSTLEIQRTEQGDSAMYLCASSRDRPGYTFGSGTRLTVV.

The chain carries TRBV5-3 and TRBJ1-6, with D unresolved. TRBV5-3 is assigned to the ORF class and has an uncertain function. The V and J ends lost 3 bases and 10 bases respectively, with 11 bases between them. This CDR3 is built from 13 residues. For the CDR3, the DNA is TGTGCCAGAAGCTCAAGACGGCAATCACCCCTCCACTTT. Its translation is CARSSRRQSPLHF.

The DNA for the CDR3 is TGTGCCAGCTCACGGCCCGGGACAGGGGGTACCTATGGCTACACCTTC. Its translation: CASSRPGTGGTYGYTF. This chain uses TRBV18 with TRBJ1-2, with TRBD1 identical over 11 bases. Trimming cost V 4 bases and J 4 bases; bases outside gene matches: 8. The CDR3 sequence is 16 residues long. Germline-derived CDR1 and CDR2 are KGHSH and LQKENI.

CDR3 loop: CASSIYSGLNTGELFF. The CDR3 coding sequence is TGTGCCAGTAGTATTTATAGCGGTTTAAACACCGGGGAGCTGTTTTTT. The chain combines TRBV19 with TRBJ2-2, with D tentatively TRBD2 (6 bases). Between the trimmed V and J ends, which lost 3 bases and 2 bases, there was a span of 13 bases. Per the germline V gene, CDR1 is LNHDA and CDR2 is SQIVND (reference sequence). The length of the CDR3 is 16 residues. The whole variable domain, filled in from reference TRBV19 and TRBJ2-2, reads DGGITQSPKYLFRKEGQNVTLSCEQNLNHDAMYWYRQDPGQGLRLIYYSQIVNDFQKGDIAEGYSVSREKKESFPLTVTSAQKNPTAFYLCASSIYSGLNTGELFFGEGSRLTVL.

A remark on this clone: The sample has other DNA sequences that encode this CDR3 too. The CDR3: CASSIVVGYEQYF. Written as DNA, the CDR3 is TGTGCCAGTAGTATTGTCGTCGGGTACGAGCAGTACTTC. The gene calls are TRBV19 and TRBJ2-7; D is unclear. Germline V lookup: CDR1 LNHDA, CDR2 SQIVND (reference sequence). V was clipped by 3 bases and J by 4 bases, with 10 bases between them. This CDR3 contains 13 residues.

The genes are TRBV13 and TRBJ1-1; TRBD1 matches 8 bases. The CDR3 has 14 residues. Germline assignment: CDR1 PRHDT and CDR2 FYEKMQ (reference sequence). The junction had 3 bases not matched to a gene; V was cut back by 5 bases and J by 1 base. The CDR3 DNA is TGTGCCAGCAGCCCCGACAGGGGGAACACTGAAGCTTTCTTT. The encoded protein is CASSPDRGNTEAFF. Drawing the rest from reference TRBV13 and TRBJ1-1, the complete variable domain is AAGVIQSPRHLIKEKRETATLKCYPIPRHDTVYWYQQGPGQDPQFLISFYEKMQSDKGSIPDRFSAQQFSDYHSELNMSSLELGDSALYFCASSPDRGNTEAFFGQGTRLTVV.

This rearrangement joins TRBV7-2 to TRBJ2-7, with no clear D. V lost 5 bases, J lost 3 bases, and 17 bases lay in between. Germline V gives CDR1 SGHTA, CDR2 FQGNSA. The length of the CDR3 is 15 residues. The CDR3 sequence: CASSASQFPFYEQYF. The CDR3 nucleotides are TGTGCCAGCAGCGCCTCACAATTCCCCTTCTACGAGCAGTACTTC.

The V call is TRBV7-9, the J call TRBJ2-7; D is undetermined. CDR1 and CDR2 from the germline V gene are SEHNR and FQNEAQ (reference sequence). With 5 bases removed from V and 2 bases from J, the gap between germline ends came to 13 bases. The CDR3 totals 14 residues. CDR3 sequence reads: CASSPAVAPYEQYF. As DNA, the CDR3 is TGTGCCAGCAGCCCCGCGGTAGCCCCCTACGAGCAGTACTTC.

The rearrangement links TRBV29-1 to TRBJ2-3; a weak D match, TRBD2 (6 bases). This CDR3 region has 12 residues. Between the trimmed V and J ends, which lost 7 bases and 9 bases, there was a span of 17 bases. The V gene's germline CDR1 is SQVTM and CDR2 ANQGSEA. CDR3 bases: TGCAGCGCCTGGGGGGTAGAGGAAACGCAGTATTTT. Amino acid sequence: CSAWGVEETQYF.

Note on this clone: The germline gene is not matched at one end of the junction; a read error may be the cause. This chain connects TRBV6-5 to TRBJ1-1, with a weak D call TRBD1 (6 bases). Germline V gene data show CDR1 as MNHEY and CDR2 as SVGAGI. The CDR3 is made up of 14 amino acids. The CDR3 loop is CASSYYTGHTEAFF. The CDR3 nucleotides are TGTGCCAGCAGCTACTACACAGGGCACACTGAAGCTTTCTTT.

The rearrangement uses TRBV7-9 and TRBJ2-2, with D perhaps matching TRBD2 (6 bases). With 5 bases removed from V and 6 bases from J, the gap between germline ends came to 22 bases. In germline, CDR1 is SEHNR, CDR2 FQNEAQ (reference sequence). This CDR3 spans 17 amino acids. The CDR3 DNA is TGTGCCAGCAGCCGCCTAGGACTATCACTGGACTCCGGGGAGCTGTTTTTT. It yields the protein CASSRLGLSLDSGELFF.

The chain is built from TRBV27 and TRBJ2-7; D may be TRBD1 (5 bases). Trimming took off 3 bases at V and 0 bases at J, with 18 bases between the two ends. This CDR3 is 17 amino acids long. Germline loops: CDR1 MNHEY, CDR2 SMNVEV (reference sequence). DNA of the CDR3: TGTGCCAGCAGTTTTGTTACTCCCCAGGGATCCTCCTACGAGCAGTACTTC. Translation: CASSFVTPQGSSYEQYF.

The rearrangement uses TRBV6-5 and TRBJ1-2; D possibly corresponds to TRBD1 (6 bases). V lost 0 bases to trimming and J lost 7 bases, with 15 bases between them. Germline loops: CDR1 MNHEY, CDR2 SVGAGI. The CDR3 runs to 15 residues. The CDR3 region has the DNA TGTGCCAGCAGTTACTCGGGGGCAGGCCTGCGTGGCTACACCTTC. Amino acid sequence: CASSYSGAGLRGYTF.

The gene calls are TRBV10-2 and TRBJ1-2, with 8 bases identical to TRBD1. From germline, CDR1 is WSHSY and CDR2 SAAADI. V was pared by 0 bases and J by 2 bases, with 8 bases of the junction left unmatched. CDR3 length: 17 amino acids. Here the CDR3 reads CASSESAGQGSNYGYTF. CDR3 sequence (DNA): TGCGCCAGCAGTGAGTCGGCCGGACAGGGTTCGAACTATGGCTACACCTTC.

The V and J genes are TRBV27 and TRBJ2-3, with D maybe TRBD2 (6 bases). The CDR3 has 13 amino acids. Germline-derived CDR1 and CDR2 are MNHEY and SMNVEV (reference sequence). V lost 7 bases, J lost 4 bases, and 12 bases lay in between. CDR3 protein: CASNSPGADTQYF. The CDR3 DNA sequence: TGTGCCAGCAATTCCCCGGGAGCAGATACGCAGTATTTT.

This chain uses TRBV6-1 with TRBJ1-1; D is unclear. This CDR3 spans 13 amino acids. Germline loops: CDR1 MNHNS, CDR2 SASEGT. V shed 0 bases and J shed 6 bases, with 8 bases lying between them. Here the CDR3 reads CASSEAAISEAFF. CDR3 nucleotide sequence: TGTGCCAGCAGTGAAGCGGCAATCTCTGAAGCTTTCTTT.

This sequence joins TRBV4-3 and TRBJ2-3, with TRBD2 as a possible D gene (6 bases). The CDR3 length is 16 residues. The germline V and J ends were trimmed by 4 bases and 4 bases, with 18 bases remaining between them. Per the germline V gene, CDR1 is LGHNA and CDR2 is YSLEER. Here the CDR3 DNA reads TGCGCCAGCAGCCGTAAGACTAGTTCCGGGGCAGATACGCAGTATTTT. It is translated as CASSRKTSSGADTQYF.